This TCR beta chain was retrieved from a study of blood T cell repertoires in COVID-19. Looking at the study overall: COVID-19 samples collected from the United States, Italy and Spain covered acute and convalescent phases. Sources were T cells, B-cell-depleted T cells, or PBMCs; the material itself was cDNA or gDNA.

This CDR3 has 14 amino acids. CDR1 and CDR2 (germline): MNHEY, SMNVEV (reference sequence). V lost 5 bases to trimming and J lost 1 base; unmatched junction nucleotides: 5. As processed by the authors: Estimation of nucleated cell counts was performed using reference gene primer amplification. Only in-frame clones appear in the TCRdb table, and some are missing; sequencing was by immunoSEQ multiplex PCR. That table furnishes V, J and clone size, whereas the DNA furnished D and trimming. The sample carries 210,000 or so clones, 90% to 95% recorded once. The J gene is TRBJ2-7, the V gene TRBV27; 7 bases align to TRBD1. The specimen sequenced was peripheral blood. The TCR originated in a man aged 25 to 45 with acute or convalescent COVID-19. The CDR3 is CASSNAGGSYEQYF. Here the CDR3 DNA reads TGTGCCAGCAGTAACGCAGGGGGATCCTACGAGCAGTACTTC.